This paragraph covers one T cell receptor beta chain sequence. The source of the sample is a study of shared clonotypes between healthy human individuals. Terminally differentiated effector memory CD45RA+ cells were excluded from the naive CD8 cells, which were CD45RO-negative and positively selected for CCR7. Trimming left V 4 bases short and J 6 bases short, with 19 bases between. Germline V gives CDR1 LGHNA, CDR2 YNFKEQ. The CDR3 runs 16 residues. Sequencing was performed with immunoSEQ multiplex PCR; in TCRdb, only in-frame clones are kept and a portion is missing. The sample contains around 1,900,000 clones, roughly 95% of which appear only once.

This receptor was identified in a man between 18 and 35 years old in good health. Some clones in this sample may be carry-over from other donors' samples. The chain uses TRBV4-2 and TRBJ2-1; no clear D. The specimen sequenced was naive CD8+ T cells from PBMCs. The CDR3 DNA follows: TGTGCCAGCAGCCGCGGCAAGTTCTCCCCTTCCAATGAGCAGTTCTTC. Translated, it gives CASSRGKFSPSNEQFF.